A single T cell receptor beta chain is shown here with its context. Its matching antigen is unknown. Clones were sequenced by immunoSEQ multiplex PCR, and TCRdb holds only the in-frame ones, with some missing. The table shows 2 million to 2.5 million clones, with almost 96% occurring only once. These data originate in a study of shared clonotypes between healthy human individuals. Study conclusions and caveats: Clonotype sharing among the donors was expected to vary with sequencing depth. Represented diversity (both genetic and exposure-history) was limited by the small number of donors.

Per the germline V gene, CDR1 is SGDLS and CDR2 is YYNGEE. Trimming left V 4 bases short and J 13 bases short, with 8 bases between. This CDR3 has 10 residues. The sample was naive CD4+ T cells sorted from blood. Specified subset: CD45RA+ positively selected. This rearrangement joins TRBV9 to TRBJ2-2; the D is unclear. This clonotype was obtained from a man younger than 30 in good health. The CDR3 protein is CASSNGRLFF. The CDR3 coding sequence is TGTGCCAGCAGCAACGGGCGGCTGTTTTTT.